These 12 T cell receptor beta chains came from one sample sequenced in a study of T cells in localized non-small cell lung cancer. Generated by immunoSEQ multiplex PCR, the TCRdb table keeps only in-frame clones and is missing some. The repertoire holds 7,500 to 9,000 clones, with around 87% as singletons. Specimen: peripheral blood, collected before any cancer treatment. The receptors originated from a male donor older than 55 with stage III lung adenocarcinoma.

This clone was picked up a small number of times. DNA of the CDR3: TGCGCCAGCAGTCCCTACAGGGACGGGGAGCTGTTTTTT. Translating it yields CASSPYRDGELFF. This chain connects TRBV10-1 to TRBJ2-2, with a tentative D call TRBD1 (6 bases). V lost 5 bases to trimming and J lost 7 bases, with 11 bases between them. The length of the CDR3 is 13 residues. Per germline, CDR1 WNHNN and CDR2 SYGVQD (reference sequence).

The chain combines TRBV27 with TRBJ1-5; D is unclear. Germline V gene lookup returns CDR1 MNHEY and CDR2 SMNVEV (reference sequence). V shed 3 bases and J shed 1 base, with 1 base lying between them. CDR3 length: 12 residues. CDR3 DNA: TGTGCCAGCAGTTTCAGCAATCAGCCCCAGCATTTT. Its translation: CASSFSNQPQHF.

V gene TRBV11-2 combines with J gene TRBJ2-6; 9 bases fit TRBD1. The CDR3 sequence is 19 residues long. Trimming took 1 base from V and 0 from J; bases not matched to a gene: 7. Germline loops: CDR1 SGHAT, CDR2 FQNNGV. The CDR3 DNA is TGTGCCAGCAGCTTAGCAGGGACAGGGAAAGTCTCTGGGGCCAACGTCCTGACTTTC. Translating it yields CASSLAGTGKVSGANVLTF.

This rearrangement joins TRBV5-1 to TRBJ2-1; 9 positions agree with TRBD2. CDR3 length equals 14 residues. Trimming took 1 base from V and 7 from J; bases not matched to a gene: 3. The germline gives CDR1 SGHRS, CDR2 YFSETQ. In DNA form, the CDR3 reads TGCGCCAGCAGCTTGAATAGCGGGAGAAATGAGCAGTTCTTC. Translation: CASSLNSGRNEQFF.

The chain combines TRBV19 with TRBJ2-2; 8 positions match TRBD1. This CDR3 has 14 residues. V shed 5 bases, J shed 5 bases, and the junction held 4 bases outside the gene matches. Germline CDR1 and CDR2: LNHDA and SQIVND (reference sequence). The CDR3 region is CASSRRQGTGELFF. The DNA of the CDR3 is TGTGCCAGTAGTCGGAGACAGGGGACCGGGGAGCTGTTTTTT.

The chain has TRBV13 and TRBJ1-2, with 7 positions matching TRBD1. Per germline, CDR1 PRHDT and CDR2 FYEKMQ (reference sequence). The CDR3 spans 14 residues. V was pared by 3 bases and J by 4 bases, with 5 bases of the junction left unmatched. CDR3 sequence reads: CASSLAQGSYGYTF. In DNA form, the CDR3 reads TGTGCCAGCAGCTTGGCACAGGGGTCCTATGGCTACACCTTC.

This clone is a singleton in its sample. The CDR3 region is CASSPHWTERAGYTF. DNA of the CDR3: TGTGCCAGCAGCCCCCACTGGACCGAAAGAGCTGGCTACACCTTC. V usage is TRBV7-2 and J usage is TRBJ1-2; the D is unclear. The CDR3 extends over 15 amino acids. V shed 5 bases and J shed 7 bases, with 20 bases lying between them. CDR1 is SGHTA, CDR2 FQGNSA, per germline. The full variable domain, rest sourced from reference TRBV7-2 and TRBJ1-2, is GAGVSQSPSNKVTEKGKDVELRCDPISGHTALYWYRQSLGQGLEFLIYFQGNSAPDKSGLPSDRFSAERTGGSVSTLTIQRTQQEDSAVYLCASSPHWTERAGYTFGSGTRLTVV.

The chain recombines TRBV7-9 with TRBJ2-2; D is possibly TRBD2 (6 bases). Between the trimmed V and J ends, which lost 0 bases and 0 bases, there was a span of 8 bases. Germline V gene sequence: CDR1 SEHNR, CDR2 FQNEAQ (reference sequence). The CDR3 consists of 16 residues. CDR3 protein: CASSLAPGANTGELFF. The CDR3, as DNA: TGTGCCAGCAGCTTAGCACCGGGGGCGAACACCGGGGAGCTGTTTTTT.

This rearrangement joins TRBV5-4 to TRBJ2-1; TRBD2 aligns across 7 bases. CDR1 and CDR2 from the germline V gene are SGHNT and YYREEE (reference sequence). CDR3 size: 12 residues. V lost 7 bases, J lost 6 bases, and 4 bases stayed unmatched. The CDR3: CASGRVSNEQFF. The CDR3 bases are TGTGCCAGCGGGAGGGTAAGCAATGAGCAGTTCTTC.

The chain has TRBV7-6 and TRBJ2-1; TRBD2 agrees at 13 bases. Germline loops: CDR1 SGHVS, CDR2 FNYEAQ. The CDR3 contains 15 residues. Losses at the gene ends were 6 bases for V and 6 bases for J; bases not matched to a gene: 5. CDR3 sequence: CASRRGTSGINEQFF. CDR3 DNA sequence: TGTGCCAGCAGGCGCGGGACTAGCGGGATCAATGAGCAGTTCTTC.

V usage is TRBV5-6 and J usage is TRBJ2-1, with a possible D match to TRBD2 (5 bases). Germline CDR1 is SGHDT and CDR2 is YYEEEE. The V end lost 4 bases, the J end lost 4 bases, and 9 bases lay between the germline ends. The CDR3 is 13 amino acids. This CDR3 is CASSLGIYNEQFF. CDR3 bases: TGTGCCAGCAGCCTCGGGATTTACAATGAGCAGTTCTTC.

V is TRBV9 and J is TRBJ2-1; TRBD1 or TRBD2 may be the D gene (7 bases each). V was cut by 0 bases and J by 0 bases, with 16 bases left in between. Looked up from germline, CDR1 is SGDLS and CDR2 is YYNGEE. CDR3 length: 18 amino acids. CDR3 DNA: TGTGCCAGCAGCGTAGTGGCAGGGGGGGCGGCCTCCTACAATGAGCAGTTCTTC. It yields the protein CASSVVAGGAASYNEQFF.